This T cell receptor (beta chain) was identified in a study of shared clonotypes between healthy human individuals. Study background: Donors had three CD4 naive, three CD4 memory, two CD8 naive and one CD8 memory plate apiece.

The method was immunoSEQ multiplex PCR; TCRdb's version includes in-frame clones alone and lacks a portion of them. There are fewer than 400,000 clones in the sample; around two thirds occur only once, and 10% to 13% lies in the top ten. The CDR3 covers 14 residues. Germline CDR1 LNHNV, CDR2 YYDKDF (reference sequence). Deletions cut 0 bases from V and 3 bases from J, with 9 bases between. Notes on this clone: Additional DNA sequences in this sample encode the identical CDR3.

The source of this sequence is a man in his thirties or forties in good health. This chain connects TRBV15 to TRBJ2-7; no reliable D call. The material sequenced was memory CD4+ T cells sorted from blood. The subset was: CD45RA-negative fraction. CDR3 sequence (DNA): TGTGCCACCAGCAGAGAGGGTGGTAGCTACGAGCAGTACTTC. Translated: CATSREGGSYEQYF.